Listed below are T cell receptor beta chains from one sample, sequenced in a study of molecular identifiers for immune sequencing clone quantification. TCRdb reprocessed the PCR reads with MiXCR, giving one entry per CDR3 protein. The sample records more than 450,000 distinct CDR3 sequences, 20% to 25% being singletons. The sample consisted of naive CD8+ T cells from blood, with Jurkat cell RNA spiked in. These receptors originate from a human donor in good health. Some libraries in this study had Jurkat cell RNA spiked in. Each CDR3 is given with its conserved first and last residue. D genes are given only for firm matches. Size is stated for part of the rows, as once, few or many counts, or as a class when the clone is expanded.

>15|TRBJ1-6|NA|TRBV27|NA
TGTGCCAGCAGTTGCCCGACAGGTCTTAATTCACCCCTCCACTTT
CASSCPTGLNSPLHF
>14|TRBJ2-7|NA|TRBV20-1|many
TGCAGTGCAGAGACGCCAGGGGAAGCCTACGAGCAGTACTTC
CSAETPGEAYEQYF
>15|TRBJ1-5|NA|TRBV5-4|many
TGTGCCAGCAGGGTTTGGGCCGAGGGGAATCAGCCCCAGCATTTT
CASRVWAEGNQPQHF
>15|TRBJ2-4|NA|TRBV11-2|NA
TGTGCCAGCAGCCCCGGACGGCTAGCCAAAAACATTCAGTACTTC
CASSPGRLAKNIQYF
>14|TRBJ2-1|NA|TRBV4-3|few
TGCGCCAGCAGCCAAGCGACATCTCACAATGAGCAGTTCTTC
CASSQATSHNEQFF
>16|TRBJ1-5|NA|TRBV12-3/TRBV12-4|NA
TGTGCCAGCAGTGAATTCGGGACAACGTGGGAAAAGCCCCGGCATTTT
CASSEFGTTWEKPRHF
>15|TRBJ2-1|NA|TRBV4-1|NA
TGCGCCAGCAGCCAAGAGGGCGGGACAGTAAATGAGCAGTTCTTC
CASSQEGGTVNEQFF
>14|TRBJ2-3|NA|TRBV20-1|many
TGCAGTGCTGATAAAACAGGGAATGCAGATACGCAGTATTTT
CSADKTGNADTQYF
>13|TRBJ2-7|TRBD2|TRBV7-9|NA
TGTGCCAGCAGAGGACTAGCGGATTACGAGCAGTACTTC
CASRGLADYEQYF
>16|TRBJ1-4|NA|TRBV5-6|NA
TGTGCCAGCAGCTTGCGGTTCCAGGGATGGGGTGAAAAACTGTTTTTT
CASSLRFQGWGEKLFF
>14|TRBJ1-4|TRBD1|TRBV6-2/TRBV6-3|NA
TGTGCCAGCAGTGGGACAGGTTCATACGAAAAACTGTTTTTT
CASSGTGSYEKLFF
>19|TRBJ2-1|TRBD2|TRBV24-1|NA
TGTGCCACCAGTGGCCGGGTTACTAGCGACCATTTCTCCTACAATGAGCAGTTCTTC
CATSGRVTSDHFSYNEQFF
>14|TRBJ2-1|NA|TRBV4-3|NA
TGCGCCAGCAGCCAAACTGACGCTTACAATGAGCAGTTCTTC
CASSQTDAYNEQFF
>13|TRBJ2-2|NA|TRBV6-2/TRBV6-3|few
TGTGCCAGCAAACTCGGGGTTGCCGGGGAGCTGTTTTTT
CASKLGVAGELFF
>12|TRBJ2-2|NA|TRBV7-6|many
TGTGCCAGCAGCTACGGCTCCGGGGAGCTGTTTTTT
CASSYGSGELFF
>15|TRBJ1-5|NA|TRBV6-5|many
TGTGCCAGCAGTTCCATGGACGGTGGGCATCAGCCCCAGCATTTT
CASSSMDGGHQPQHF
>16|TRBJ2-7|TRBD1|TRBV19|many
TGTGCCAGTACCGAGTCGGGACAGGGAAGTCTCTACGAGCAGTACTTC
CASTESGQGSLYEQYF
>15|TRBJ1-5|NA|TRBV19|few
TGTGCCAGTAGTATCTTAGCCAGGCGGGATCAGCCCCAGCATTTT
CASSILARRDQPQHF
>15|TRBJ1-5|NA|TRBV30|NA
TGTGCCTGGAGTAGTACAGGGTACGACAATCAGCCCCAGCATTTT
CAWSSTGYDNQPQHF
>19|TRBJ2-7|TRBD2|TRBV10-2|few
TGCGCCAGCAGTGACCCCACGCCGAAAACTAGCGGAACCACCTACGAGCAGTACTTC
CASSDPTPKTSGTTYEQYF
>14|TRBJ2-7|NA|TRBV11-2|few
TGTGCCAGCAGCTTCTACAGGGATTCCTACGAGCAGTACTTC
CASSFYRDSYEQYF
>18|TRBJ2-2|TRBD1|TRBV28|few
TGTGCCAGCAGTCAACCCCCAAGGACAGGGTTGGACACCGGGGAGCTGTTTTTT
CASSQPPRTGLDTGELFF